This T cell receptor beta chain was sequenced for a study of breast tumors, draining lymph nodes, adjacent tissues. The germline V gene has CDR1 SGDLS and CDR2 YYNGEE. The CDR3 covers 20 residues. J was trimmed by 0 bases and V by 4 bases; bases with no gene match: 18. TCRdb itself ran the multiplex PCR reads through MiXCR, one entry per CDR3 protein. The top ten hold about 10% of the sample, which has tens of thousands of distinct CDR3 sequences, roughly 39% seen once. Study-wide results and caveats: Tumor repertoires ranked between lymph nodes and nontumor tissue in diversity, with V and J gene preferences. Data fit most tumor T cells coming from lymph node, expanding in tumor.

The table lists this clonotype with many counts. What it binds is unknown. Sequences were obtained from breast tumor tissue. The sequence was collected from a female donor with breast cancer. Some clones in this sample may be carry-over from other donors' samples. The V call is TRBV9, the J call TRBJ2-2, with 7 bases lining up with TRBD1. CDR3 DNA sequence: TGTGCCAGCAGCATGCTAGCCAAGCGAGGGGGCGACCCGAACACCGGGGAGCTGTTTTTT. It codes for CASSMLAKRGGDPNTGELFF.